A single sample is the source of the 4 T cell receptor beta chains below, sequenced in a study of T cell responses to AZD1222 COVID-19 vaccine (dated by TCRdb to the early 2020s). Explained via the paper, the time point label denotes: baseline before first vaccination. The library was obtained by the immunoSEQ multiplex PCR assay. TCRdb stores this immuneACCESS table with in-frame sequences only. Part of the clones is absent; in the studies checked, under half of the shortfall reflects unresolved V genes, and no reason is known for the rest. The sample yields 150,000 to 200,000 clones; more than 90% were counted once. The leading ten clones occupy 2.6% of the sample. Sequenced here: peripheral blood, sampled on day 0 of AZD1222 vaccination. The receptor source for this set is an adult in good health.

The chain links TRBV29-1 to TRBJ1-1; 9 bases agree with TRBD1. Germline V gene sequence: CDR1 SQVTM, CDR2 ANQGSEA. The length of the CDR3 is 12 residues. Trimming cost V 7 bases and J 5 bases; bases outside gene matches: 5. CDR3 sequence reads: CSGGQGGTEAFF. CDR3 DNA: TGCAGCGGGGGACAGGGCGGGACTGAAGCTTTCTTT.

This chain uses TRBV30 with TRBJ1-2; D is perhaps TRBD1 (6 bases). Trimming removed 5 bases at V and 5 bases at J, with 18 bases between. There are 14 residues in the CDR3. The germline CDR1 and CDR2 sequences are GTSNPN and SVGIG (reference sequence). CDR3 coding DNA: TGTGCCTGGTTGGGGACACTCCCGAGTTATGGCTACACCTTC. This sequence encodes CAWLGTLPSYGYTF.

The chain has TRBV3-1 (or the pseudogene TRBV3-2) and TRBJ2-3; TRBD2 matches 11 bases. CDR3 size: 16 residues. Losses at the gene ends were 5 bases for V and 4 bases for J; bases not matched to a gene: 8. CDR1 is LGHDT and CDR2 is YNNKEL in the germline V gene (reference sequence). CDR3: CASSALAGGRADTQYF. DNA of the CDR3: TGTGCCAGCAGCGCTTTAGCGGGAGGGCGCGCAGATACGCAGTATTTT.

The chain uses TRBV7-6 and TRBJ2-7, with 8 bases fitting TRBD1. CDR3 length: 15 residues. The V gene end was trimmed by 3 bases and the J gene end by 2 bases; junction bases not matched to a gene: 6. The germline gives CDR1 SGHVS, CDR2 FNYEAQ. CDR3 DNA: TGTGCCAGCAGCTTGGCCGACAGGGGACCCTACGAGCAGTACTTC. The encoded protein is CASSLADRGPYEQYF.